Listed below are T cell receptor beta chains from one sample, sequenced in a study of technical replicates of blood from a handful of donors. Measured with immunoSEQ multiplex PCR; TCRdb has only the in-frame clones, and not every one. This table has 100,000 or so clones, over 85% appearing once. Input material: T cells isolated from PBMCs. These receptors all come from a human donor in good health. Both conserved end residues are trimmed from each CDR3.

CDR3aa: ASSYSRVGNTEAF
j_gene: TRBJ1-1
v_gene: TRBV6-5

CDR3aa: ASSLRRLAGPYIHEQF
j_gene: TRBJ2-1
v_gene: TRBV28

CDR3aa: ASSLGVAPTGEETQY
j_gene: TRBJ2-5
v_gene: TRBV7-9

CDR3aa: ASSFRGGAETGELF
j_gene: TRBJ2-2
v_gene: TRBV13

CDR3aa: ASSIRGEAPSSYEQY
j_gene: TRBJ2-7
v_gene: TRBV19

CDR3aa: SAKATEAF
j_gene: TRBJ1-1
v_gene: TRBV29-1

CDR3aa: ASSPWDRTIWEQY
j_gene: TRBJ2-7
v_gene: TRBV28

CDR3aa: ASRTWTGRAGYT
j_gene: TRBJ1-2
v_gene: TRBV5-4

CDR3aa: ASGDYPNEQF
j_gene: TRBJ2-1
v_gene: TRBV5-1

CDR3aa: SGTTGYTEAF
j_gene: TRBJ1-1
v_gene: TRBV29-1

CDR3aa: ASRDGLAGTHNEQF
j_gene: TRBJ2-1
v_gene: TRBV28

CDR3aa: SVGDISYEQY
j_gene: TRBJ2-7
v_gene: TRBV29-1

CDR3aa: ATQGYNEQF
j_gene: TRBJ2-1
v_gene: TRBV2

CDR3aa: ASTGTGYNEQF
j_gene: TRBJ2-1
v_gene: TRBV5-6

CDR3aa: ASSLSTVSYEQY
j_gene: TRBJ2-7
v_gene: TRBV28

CDR3aa: TPDRGNSPLH
j_gene: TRBJ1-6
v_gene: TRBV1

CDR3aa: ASSVGLESAETQY
j_gene: TRBJ2-5
v_gene: TRBV5-4

CDR3aa: ASRVDRARNQPQH
j_gene: TRBJ1-5
v_gene: TRBV2

CDR3aa: ASSLSRVVGRTQETQY
j_gene: TRBJ2-5
v_gene: TRBV7-9

CDR3aa: ASSLTSGSGLGETQY
j_gene: TRBJ2-5
v_gene: TRBV5-1

CDR3aa: ASMGPIGPQH
j_gene: TRBJ1-5
v_gene: TRBV27

CDR3aa: ASSSGSASAKQEL
j_gene: TRBJ2-1
v_gene: TRBV7-9

CDR3aa: ASSLPSPGPKEEKLF
j_gene: TRBJ1-4
v_gene: TRBV5-1

CDR3aa: ASSIWQDYGYT
j_gene: TRBJ1-2
v_gene: TRBV19

CDR3aa: ASGQNYGYT
j_gene: TRBJ1-2
v_gene: TRBV9

CDR3aa: ASSFRSGHLSYEQY
j_gene: TRBJ2-7
v_gene: TRBV7-2

CDR3aa: ASSQPAGAPAGELF
j_gene: TRBJ2-2
v_gene: TRBV4-2

CDR3aa: ASSLGGLVNSLF
j_gene: TRBJ1-4
v_gene: TRBV7-9

CDR3aa: SVPATVTGTGVTGELF
j_gene: TRBJ2-2
v_gene: TRBV29-1

CDR3aa: ASSPTVSSGRYSYNEQF
j_gene: TRBJ2-1
v_gene: TRBV18

CDR3aa: ASRPLLGSYEQY
j_gene: TRBJ2-7
v_gene: TRBV5-1

CDR3aa: ASSPLSQRGYT
j_gene: TRBJ1-2
v_gene: TRBV28

CDR3aa: ASSFLRATVHEQY
j_gene: TRBJ2-7
v_gene: TRBV5-8

CDR3aa: ASSPDSRTGNTIY
j_gene: TRBJ1-3
v_gene: TRBV5-6

CDR3aa: ASSLVSSYEQY
j_gene: TRBJ2-7
v_gene: TRBV7-9

CDR3aa: ASSPRGDTEKLF
j_gene: TRBJ1-4
v_gene: TRBV5-1

CDR3aa: ASSAGLGITDTQY
j_gene: TRBJ2-3
v_gene: TRBV5-5

CDR3aa: ASSGGGYEQY
j_gene: TRBJ2-7
v_gene: TRBV27

CDR3aa: ASFRGGELF
j_gene: TRBJ2-2
v_gene: TRBV19

CDR3aa: SVEGATGEAF
j_gene: TRBJ1-1
v_gene: TRBV29-1

CDR3aa: ASRLKTGDQPQH
j_gene: TRBJ1-5
v_gene: TRBV2

CDR3aa: ASSQDQPGMETQY
j_gene: TRBJ2-5
v_gene: TRBV4-1

CDR3aa: ASSFHPEDRPGETQY
j_gene: TRBJ2-5
v_gene: TRBV9

CDR3aa: ASSQAGARFGYT
j_gene: TRBJ1-2
v_gene: TRBV14

CDR3aa: ASSEGVRAVGYGYT
j_gene: TRBJ1-2
v_gene: TRBV6-1

CDR3aa: ASSFLYPGSNQPQH
j_gene: TRBJ1-5
v_gene: TRBV6-6

CDR3aa: ASKAGQDSGELF
j_gene: TRBJ2-2
v_gene: TRBV28

CDR3aa: ASSPGTGDQPQH
j_gene: TRBJ1-5
v_gene: TRBV18

CDR3aa: ASSLDSGGVTDTQY
j_gene: TRBJ2-3
v_gene: TRBV11-2

CDR3aa: ASSLWGRSSGANVLT
j_gene: TRBJ2-6
v_gene: TRBV5-1

CDR3aa: ASRHALALEEAF
j_gene: TRBJ1-1
v_gene: TRBV7-9

CDR3aa: ASSRQVLSYEQY
j_gene: TRBJ2-7
v_gene: TRBV28

CDR3aa: ASSVAVAPKAF
j_gene: TRBJ1-1
v_gene: TRBV9